The 12 T cell receptor beta chains below come from one sample, sequenced in a study of T cell clonotyping in hematopoietic cell transplantation. Data came from immunoSEQ multiplex PCR; TCRdb stores just in-frame clones and leaves some out. The data show fewer than 5,000 clones, with 90% seen just once and more than 5% held by the top ten. The sequenced sample consisted of peripheral blood mononuclear cells. These receptors came from a man aged 40-55 years in good health. Some clones in this sample may be carry-over from other donors' samples.

The CDR3 loop reads CASGTATDTQYF. CDR3 nucleotides: TGTGCCAGTGGGACGGCCACAGATACGCAGTATTTT. The chain joins TRBV27 to TRBJ2-3; D may correspond to TRBD1 or TRBD2 (5 bases each). The CDR3 consists of 12 residues. Germline V gene lookup returns CDR1 MNHEY and CDR2 SMNVEV (reference sequence). V lost 9 bases, J lost 2 bases, and 9 bases lay in between.

The chain uses TRBV7-8 and TRBJ2-7; 10 bases map to TRBD2. The germline V gene has CDR1 SGHVS and CDR2 FQNEAQ. The trim removed 5 bases at V and 3 bases at J, leaving 10 bases unmatched. The CDR3 totals 16 residues. The CDR3 DNA sequence: TGTGCCAGCAGCGAACGACTAGCGGGCCTGCACTACGAGCAGTACTTC. Protein sequence: CASSERLAGLHYEQYF.

This chain uses TRBV29-1 with TRBJ2-4; TRBD2 agrees at 9 bases. From germline, CDR1 is SQVTM and CDR2 ANQGSEA. J was trimmed by 0 bases and V by 6 bases; bases with no gene match: 15. The CDR3 runs 18 residues. The CDR3 region is CSVLAGSGGTLAKNIQYF. CDR3 nucleotides: TGCAGCGTCCTAGCGGGAAGCGGTGGCACGCTAGCCAAAAACATTCAGTACTTC.

The chain couples TRBV19 to TRBJ2-6; D tentatively fits TRBD1 or TRBD2 (5 bases each). Germline V gives CDR1 LNHDA, CDR2 SQIVND (reference sequence). The CDR3 loop spans 13 amino acids. V was clipped by 8 bases and J by 1 base, with 6 bases between them. For the CDR3, the DNA is TGTGCCAGTGGGGGTTCTGGGGCCAACGTCCTGACTTTC. It translates to CASGGSGANVLTF.

The chain recombines TRBV28 with TRBJ2-5, with TRBD1 matching over 11 bases. This CDR3 has 16 amino acids. Germline CDR1 is MDHEN and CDR2 is SYDVKM. J was trimmed by 5 bases and V by 2 bases; bases with no gene match: 7. CDR3 coding DNA: TGTGCCAGCAGTTTAGGGACAGGGGGGGCCGTGGAGACCCAGTACTTC. Translated: CASSLGTGGAVETQYF.

V gene TRBV7-9 combines with J gene TRBJ2-7; D is uncertain. The V and J ends lost 0 bases and 3 bases respectively, with 3 bases between them. The CDR3 covers 12 residues. Germline V gene sequence: CDR1 SEHNR, CDR2 FQNEAQ (reference sequence). The CDR3 coding sequence is TGTGCCAGCAGCTTAGCATTCTACGAGCAGTACTTC. As protein: CASSLAFYEQYF.

With respect to this clone: One end of the junction is discordant with germline, which a read error may explain. The rearrangement links TRBV29-1 to TRBJ2-7; 7 bases agree with TRBD1. This CDR3 is built from 16 residues. Germline values: CDR1 SQVTM, CDR2 ANQGSEA. The CDR3 nucleotides are TGCAGCGTTAAAGAGACCGACAGGGCTGGCTCCTACGAGCAGTACTTC. As protein: CSVKETDRAGSYEQYF.

The chain uses TRBV2 and TRBJ1-2; no definite D call. This CDR3 is 13 amino acids long. Germline assignment: CDR1 SNHLY and CDR2 FYNNEI. V gave up 6 bases and J gave up 8 bases, with 16 bases separating them. CDR3 region: CASSPSGPQGYTF. The CDR3 DNA sequence: TGTGCCAGCAGCCCCTCGGGCCCTCAGGGCTACACCTTC.

The J gene is TRBJ1-1, the V gene TRBV7-9, with 9 bases that match TRBD1. Trimming cost V 4 bases and J 5 bases; bases outside gene matches: 14. This CDR3 has 17 amino acids. Germline V gene lookup returns CDR1 SEHNR and CDR2 FQNEAQ (reference sequence). The CDR3 reads CASSSTPGQGSKTEAFF. The CDR3 DNA is TGTGCCAGCAGCTCCACCCCGGGACAGGGTTCAAAAACTGAAGCTTTCTTT.

The genes are TRBV6-1 and TRBJ2-7; 9 nucleotides align to TRBD2. CDR1 and CDR2 from the germline V gene are MNHNS and SASEGT. The CDR3 extends over 15 amino acids. V shed 6 bases and J 3 bases; nucleotides not matched to a gene: 9. CDR3 sequence: CASRLAGEGHYEQYF. The DNA for the CDR3 is TGTGCCAGCAGATTAGCGGGAGAGGGTCACTACGAGCAGTACTTC.

The V and J genes are TRBV27 and TRBJ1-1; D not certain. The length of the CDR3 is 13 residues. The germline gives CDR1 MNHEY, CDR2 SMNVEV (reference sequence). Trimming removed 6 bases from V and 9 bases from J, with 17 bases in between. CDR3 nucleotides: TGTGCCAGCAGCCTTACCCGCGCGCGAAAAGCTTTCTTT. Protein sequence: CASSLTRARKAFF.

The chain employs TRBV14 and TRBJ1-2; no definite D call. The germline V gene encodes CDR1 SGHDN and CDR2 FVKESK. V lost 0 bases, J lost 4 bases, and 12 bases lay in between. The CDR3 has 15 amino acids. The CDR3 loop reads CASSQDRVAGYGYTF. Here the CDR3 DNA reads TGTGCCAGCAGCCAAGATCGAGTAGCTGGCTATGGCTACACCTTC.